This TCR beta chain is from a study of blood T cell dynamics during melanoma immunotherapy. Study at large: Patients with metastatic melanoma got pembrolizumab or nivolumab-ipilimumab as first-line care.

Generated by immunoSEQ multiplex PCR, the TCRdb table keeps only in-frame clones and is missing some. Of about 15,000 clones in the sample, more than 75% were seen once. Sample time point: pre-treatment baseline. The trim removed 5 bases at V and 3 bases at J, leaving 4 bases unmatched. The CDR3 has 14 amino acids. Germline V gene sequence: CDR1 SGHTA, CDR2 FQGNSA. The chain employs TRBV7-2 and TRBJ2-7, with 10 bases lining up with TRBD2. The sequence was collected from a human donor with melanoma. Sequencing used blood, obtained from a patient treated with checkpoint blockade. In DNA form, the CDR3 reads TGTGCCAGCAGCCCCGGACTAGCGGACTACGAGCAGTACTTC. Its translation: CASSPGLADYEQYF.